This TCR beta chain derives from a study of T cells expressing NK-cell markers. Study information: Sorted CD3+CD56+NKG2C+, CD3+CD56+NKG2C- and CD3+CD56-NKG2C+ T cells supplied TCR beta repertoires. In the group of eight sequenced donors, seven were HCMV-seropositive and one was seronegative.

This CDR3 spans 17 amino acids. TCRdb reprocessed the 5' RACE reads, with one entry per CDR3 protein and no DNA. The listing records some 150,000 distinct CDR3 sequences. The sample consisted of blood T cells: a sorted CD56 or NKG2C T cell subset, CD4+ or CD8+ T cells, or bulk PBMC T cells (not recorded which). The chain carries TRBV12-3 or TRBV12-4 and TRBJ2-1; TCRdb reports TRBD1, a call that lacks DNA to check it against. This TCR derives from a young man in good health. The CDR3 region is CASSLSSGQGSGNEQFF.